The clone carrying this TCR beta chain appeared many times. Its target is not known. V was shortened by 5 bases and J by 6 bases, with 12 bases between the two germline ends. CDR1 and CDR2 (germline): SGHRS, YFSETQ. The CDR3 extends over 13 amino acids. Measured with immunoSEQ multiplex PCR; TCRdb has only the in-frame clones, and not every one. The data show about 190,000 clones, roughly 70% seen once. The sample belongs to a study of shared clonotypes between healthy human individuals. Points from the study as a whole: Around 5.3% of naive CD4 clonotypes were shared across a handful of donors.

The clonotype comes from a man aged 25 to 40 in good health. Sequencing was performed on memory CD4+ T cells sorted from blood. Indicated subset: CD45RA-negative fraction. V usage is TRBV5-1 and J usage is TRBJ1-5; no clear D gene. CDR3 amino acids: CASSGEGGQPQHF. In DNA, the CDR3 is TGCGCCAGCAGTGGGGAAGGCGGTCAGCCCCAGCATTTT.